The source of this TCR beta chain is a study of T cell responses to AZD1222 COVID-19 vaccine. Study-level results: Donors, mostly white British, included more females; clonal diversity was possibly underestimated. Following two doses of AZD1222, Spike-specific TCR breadth and depth rose.

This clone was seen once. The antigen remains unidentified. Sequencing used immunoSEQ multiplex PCR; TCRdb keeps in-frame clones, though not all of them. The sample yields 130,000 to 150,000 clones, around 90% seen once. The sample consisted of peripheral blood, taken on day 0 of AZD1222 vaccination. The clonotype was recovered from an adult in good health.

CDR3 region: CASSFRTPGTGELFF. DNA for the CDR3: TGTGCCAGCAGTTTCAGGACCCCGGGCACCGGGGAGCTGTTTTTT. The chain carries TRBV6-2 or TRBV6-3 and TRBJ2-2; D gene unclear. CDR1 is MNHEY and CDR2 is SVGEGT in the germline V gene. V lost 4 bases and J lost 4, with 13 bases in between. The CDR3 length is 15 residues.